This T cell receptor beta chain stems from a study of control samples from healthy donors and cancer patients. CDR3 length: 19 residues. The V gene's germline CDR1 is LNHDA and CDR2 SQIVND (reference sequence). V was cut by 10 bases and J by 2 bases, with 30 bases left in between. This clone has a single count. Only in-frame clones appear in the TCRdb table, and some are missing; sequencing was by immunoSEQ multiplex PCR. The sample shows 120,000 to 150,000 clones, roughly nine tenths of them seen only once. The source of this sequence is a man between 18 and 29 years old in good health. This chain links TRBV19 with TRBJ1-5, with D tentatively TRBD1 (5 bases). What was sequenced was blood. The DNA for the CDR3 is TGTGCCACCACTTCTGTCGTGGGACGGAGAATGGGCGGCAATCAGCCCCAGCATTTT. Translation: CATTSVVGRRMGGNQPQHF.